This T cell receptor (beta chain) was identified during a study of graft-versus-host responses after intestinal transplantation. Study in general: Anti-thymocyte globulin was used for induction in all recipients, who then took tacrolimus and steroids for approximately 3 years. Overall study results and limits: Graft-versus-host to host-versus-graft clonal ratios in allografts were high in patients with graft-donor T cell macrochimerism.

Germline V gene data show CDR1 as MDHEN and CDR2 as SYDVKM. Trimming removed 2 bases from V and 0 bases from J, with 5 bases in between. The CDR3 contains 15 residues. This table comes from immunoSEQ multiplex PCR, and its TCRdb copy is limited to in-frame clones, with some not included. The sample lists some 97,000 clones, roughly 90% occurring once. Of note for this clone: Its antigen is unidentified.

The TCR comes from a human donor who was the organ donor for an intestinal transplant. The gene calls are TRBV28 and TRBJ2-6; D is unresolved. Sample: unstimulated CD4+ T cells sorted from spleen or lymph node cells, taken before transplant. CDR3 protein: CASSLASSGANVLTF. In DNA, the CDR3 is TGTGCCAGCAGTTTAGCAAGCTCTGGGGCCAACGTCCTGACTTTC.